This T cell receptor beta chain was documented in a study of OX40 agonist ivuxolimab in advanced cancers. In the study overall: Ivuxolimab was an agonistic, fully human IgG2 monoclonal antibody directed against OX40 (CD134), a costimulatory receptor. Of the roughly 51 dose-escalation patients, hepatocellular carcinoma was present in around 19, melanoma in roughly 15, renal cell carcinoma in 9 and head and neck cancer in 9. The paper reports the monotherapy dose-escalation portion (N of about 50 patients) of the phase I ivuxolimab trial. Patients were allowed to have had prior anti-PD-1, anti-PD-L1 or anti-CTLA-4 therapy, and more than 30% of the dose-escalation patients had previously received checkpoint inhibitors. Intravenous ivuxolimab was administered to patients every 2 weeks at six dose levels: 0.01, 0.1, 0.3, 1.5, 3 and 10 mg/kg. Partial responses occurred in three dose-escalation patients, of whom one had hepatocellular carcinoma and two had cutaneous melanoma. In the dose-escalation cohort, roughly 82% of patients were male, and the mean age was 60 years with a range of roughly 23 to 79. The purpose of peripheral TCRbeta sequencing was to test whether ivuxolimab changed TCR sequence diversity and led to clonal T-cell expansion.

Overall study results and their limits: Low levels of normalized T-cell clonal expansion were also seen in some patients who did not respond. At doses of 0.1 to 3.0 mg/kg, clonal expansion of both CD4+ and CD8+ blood T cells was observed from baseline to week 6. The antigen specificity of the peripheral T cells that underwent clonal expansion was not determined. After ivuxolimab, expanded clones were on average more numerous among CD8+ T cells than among CD4+ T cells. Partial responders in the 0.1-3.0 mg/kg groups had among the lowest normalized peripheral clonal expansion, especially among CD8+ T cells.

Patients with a history of autoimmune disease or receiving systemic immunosuppression were excluded from the trial. Peripheral blood for TCR sequencing was collected from all dose cohorts at baseline, on cycle 4 day 1, and on cycle 7 day 1. The samples were drawn from a first-in-human, open-label, multicenter phase I dose-escalation trial of ivuxolimab. Adults with locally advanced or metastatic head and neck squamous cell, hepatocellular, melanoma or renal cell carcinoma were enrolled in the trial. CD4+ and CD8+ T cells were sorted separately from peripheral blood before TCR sequencing. The CDR3 has 14 amino acids, counting the end cysteine and phenylalanine. Of all the DNA, just the CDR3 is kept, 42 bases in frame from base 1. Trimming at the junction amounts to 2 bases on V and 0 bases on J, and the germline ends lie 6 bases apart. Looking up the germline V gene (reference sequence) yields CDR1 MNHEY and CDR2 SMNVEV.

As regards this clone: What antigen it recognizes has not been identified. Per-base qualities were not stored, and no clone one base away is much larger.

Genomic DNA was extracted from sorted cells for sequencing of the TCRbeta CDR3 region. The immunoSEQ Assay was used for sequencing of TCRbeta CDR3 regions. The table comes from immuneACCESS by way of TCRdb, which keeps in-frame sequences with V and J called. Part of the clones is missing from these tables; in studies checked, under half for an unresolved V gene and the rest for unknown reasons. The table for this sample lists tens of thousands of clones; 85% to 90% of them were counted only once. About 5% of the sample rests with the top ten. The sequence joins TRBV27 to TRBJ2-3, with the identity of the D gene unclear. The source material was CD4+ or CD8+ T cells sorted from blood, sampled in a trial of the OX40 agonist ivuxolimab. The TCR was taken from an adult with an advanced solid tumor such as melanoma, head and neck, liver or kidney cancer. The CDR3 is CASSLGRSTDTQYF. The DNA sequence reads TGTGCCAGCAGTTTAGGCCGGAGCACAGATACGCAGTATTTT.